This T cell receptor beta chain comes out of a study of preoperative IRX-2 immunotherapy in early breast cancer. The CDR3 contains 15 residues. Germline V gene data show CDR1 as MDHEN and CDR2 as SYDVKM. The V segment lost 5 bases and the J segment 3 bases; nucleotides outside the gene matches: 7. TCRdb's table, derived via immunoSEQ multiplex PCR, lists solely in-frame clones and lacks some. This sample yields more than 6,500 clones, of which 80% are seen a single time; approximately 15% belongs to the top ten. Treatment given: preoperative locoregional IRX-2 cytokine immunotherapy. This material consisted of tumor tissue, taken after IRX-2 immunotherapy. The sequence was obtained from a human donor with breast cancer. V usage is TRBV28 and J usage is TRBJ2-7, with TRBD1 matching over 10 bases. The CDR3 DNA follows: TGTGCCAGCAGTCCCTCGGGACAGGGGAGCTACGAGCAGTACTTC. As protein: CASSPSGQGSYEQYF.